These 11 T cell receptor beta chains share one sample of origin, sequenced in a study of blood T cells in healthy people across ages. The second PCR ran about 6 to 12 cycles with a sample-barcoded 5' primer and J-beta primers. Each CDR3 protein is one row after TCRdb ran MiXCR on the 5' RACE reads. This sample has under 1,000,000 distinct CDR3 sequences, with approximately 35% found just once. The specimen was blood. The receptors were gathered from a man between 18 and 35 years old in good health.

This clonotype appeared many times. The CDR3 DNA follows: TGTGCCAGCAGTGGGCCCTTACAAGAGACCCAGTACTTC. Translation gives CASSGPLQETQYF. This chain uses TRBV12-3 or TRBV12-4 with TRBJ2-5; D is ambiguous. The CDR3 is 13 amino acids. V was cut by 5 bases and J by 2 bases, with 9 bases left in between.

CDR3 DNA: TGTGCCAGCTCATCCCGGGGGAGGGACGGCAATGAGCAGTTCTTC. Protein product: CASSSRGRDGNEQFF. The chain employs TRBV18 and TRBJ2-1; the match to TRBD2 covers 7 bases. The CDR3 totals 15 residues. The V gene end was trimmed by 5 bases and the J gene end by 6 bases; junction bases not matched to a gene: 10. Germline loops: CDR1 KGHSH, CDR2 LQKENI.

Only a few counts were recorded for this clonotype. The chain uses TRBV29-1 and TRBJ2-1; 8 positions agree with TRBD2. Germline V CDR1 and CDR2: SQVTM, ANQGSEA. After removal of 3 bases from V and 4 bases from J, the junction contained 5 bases not matched to a gene. The CDR3 has 14 residues. In DNA, the CDR3 is TGCAGCGTTGAGTTAAGCGGGGGTTACAATGAGCAGTTCTTC. Its protein is CSVELSGGYNEQFF.

This clonotype was observed a few times. The chain recombines TRBV7-8 with TRBJ2-7; D may be TRBD2 (5 bases). Germline values: CDR1 SGHVS, CDR2 FQNEAQ. The CDR3 contains 14 residues. V was pared by 5 bases and J by 3 bases, with 14 bases between. CDR3 sequence (DNA): TGTGCCAGCAGCCAACCCAAAAGCGGCTACGAGCAGTACTTC. Translating gives CASSQPKSGYEQYF.

Ten or more counts support this clonotype. V is TRBV30 and J is TRBJ2-1, with D possibly being TRBD1 or TRBD2 (5 bases each). The germline V gene encodes CDR1 GTSNPN and CDR2 SVGIG (reference sequence). CDR3 length equals 15 residues. The ends were cut back, 2 bases at V and 15 bases at J, with 26 bases in the middle. The CDR3 DNA reads as TGTGCCTGGAGTTTCCGGGGACGTACCTTCTCTTCCCCGTTCTTC. Protein: CAWSFRGRTFSSPFF.

The CDR3 sequence is CASSLAPRGGPDEQFF. In DNA, the CDR3 is TGTGCCAGCAGTTTAGCCCCGCGGGGGGGCCCGGATGAGCAGTTCTTC. V and J are TRBV12-3 or TRBV12-4 and TRBJ2-1, with 9 nucleotides matching TRBD2. Unmatched junction bases numbered 8, after V lost 0 bases and J lost 8 bases. The CDR3 extends over 16 amino acids.

In regard to this clonotype: Given a much more abundant clone one base away, this may be a read error. Lacking the conserved final phenylalanine or tryptophan, this CDR3 likely reflects a read error. The chain is built from TRBV4-1 and TRBJ2-5, with TRBD2 matching over 8 bases. Germline V gene lookup returns CDR1 MGHRA and CDR2 YSYEKL. The CDR3 length is 13 residues. With 3 bases clipped from V and 4 bases from J, the junction kept 1 base outside the gene matches. CDR3 residues: CASSQSGGETQYI. DNA of the CDR3: TGCGCCAGCAGCCAGAGCGGGGGAGAGACCCAGTACATC.

This clonotype showed up just a few times. This sequence joins TRBV11-2 and TRBJ2-7, with no clear D. The V gene lost 7 bases and the J gene lost 5 bases, with 18 bases spanning the gap. The CDR3 is made up of 14 amino acids. CDR1 is SGHAT and CDR2 is FQNNGV in the germline V gene. DNA for the CDR3: TGTGCCAGCACCCAAGACGGTGCAATCAACGAGCAGTACTTC. This encodes CASTQDGAINEQYF. The full variable domain, with the rest looked up from reference TRBV11-2 and TRBJ2-7, is EAGVAQSPRYKIIEKRQSVAFWCNPISGHATLYWYQQILGQGPKLLIQFQNNGVVDDSQLPKDRFSAERLKGVDSTLKIQPAKLEDSAVYLCASTQDGAINEQYFGPGTRLTVT.

At least ten counts were recorded for this clonotype. The CDR3 DNA reads as TGCGCCAGCAGCCAAGATGGCGCGGATACGCAGTATTTT. This sequence encodes CASSQDGADTQYF. The J gene is TRBJ2-3, the V gene TRBV4-3; D remains ambiguous. The CDR3 runs 13 residues. Germline V gene data show CDR1 as LGHNA and CDR2 as YSLEER. V lost 0 bases and J lost 6, with 7 bases in between.

V gene TRBV28 combines with J gene TRBJ1-1; the match to TRBD1 covers 7 bases. J was trimmed by 5 bases and V by 5 bases; bases with no gene match: 8. The CDR3 has 14 amino acids. CDR1 and CDR2 (germline): MDHEN, SYDVKM. This chain's CDR3 is CASSVRQGRTEAFF. As DNA, the CDR3 is TGTGCCAGCAGTGTCCGACAGGGAAGGACTGAAGCTTTCTTT.

This clonotype turned up a few times. The chain uses TRBV5-5 and TRBJ2-6; D remains ambiguous. V lost 0 bases and J 0 bases, leaving 7 bases between the germline ends. The CDR3 has 16 residues. Germline V gives CDR1 SGHKS, CDR2 YYEKEE (reference sequence). CDR3 DNA sequence: TGTGCCAGCAGCTTGGGGTTCTACTCTGGGGCCAACGTCCTGACTTTC. The encoded protein is CASSLGFYSGANVLTF.